The 29 T cell receptor beta chains given below trace back to one sample, sequenced in a study of post-analysis software for immune sequencing data (dated by TCRdb to the mid-2010s). Here is what the overall study found, with its caveats: Significantly higher frequencies in patients than in controls were found for a few TRBV segments, including TRBV5-6, TRBV5-1 and TRBV20-1.

No antigen has been identified for these receptors. To prepare the library, PCR was applied. Data came from an Illumina HiSeq 2500. Unique molecular identifiers were incorporated into TCR beta cDNA libraries to reduce PCR and sequencing biases. The public sequencing data were trimmed at Q25 with fastp and processed into clonotypes with MiXCR by TCRdb, which kept only in-frame beta chains. Each entry merges the rows of one CDR3 protein and shows their most common DNA and genes. The sample has more than 500,000 distinct CDR3 sequences on record, roughly 34% of them singletons. The ten largest clonotypes hold about 5.6% of the sample. Sequencing was carried out using blood. All receptors derive from a girl aged 2-17 years with multiple sclerosis.

This rearrangement joins TRBV12-3 or TRBV12-4 to TRBJ2-1; D is possibly TRBD2 (6 bases). Trimming pared 2 bases from V and 9 bases from J, leaving 14 bases between. The CDR3 sequence is 14 residues long. CDR3 nucleotides: TGTGCCAGCAGTTTATCTGGCGGGATGTTTGAGCAGTTCTTC. As protein: CASSLSGGMFEQFF.

At least ten counts were recorded for this clonotype. It may be a read error: a sequence one base away is much more abundant. The rearrangement joins TRBV11-1 to TRBJ2-2; 9 bases map to TRBD1. Germline CDR1 is SGHAT and CDR2 is FQDESV (reference sequence). This CDR3 comprises 15 residues. CDR3 protein: CASSSGQGNTGERFF. DNA of the CDR3: TGTGCCAGCAGCTCTGGACAGGGGAACACCGGGGAGCGGTTTTTT. The variable domain in full, with the rest retrieved from reference TRBV11-1 and TRBJ2-2, is EAEVAQSPRYKITEKSQAVAFWCDPISGHATLYWYRQILGQGPELLVQFQDESVVDDSQLPKDRFSAERLKGVDSTLKIQPAELGDSAMYLCASSSGQGNTGERFFGEGSRLTVL.

CDR3 DNA sequence: TGCAGTGCTTCCCCGGGACACTCCTACGAGCAGTACTTC. Encoded protein: CSASPGHSYEQYF. This sequence joins TRBV20-1 and TRBJ2-7; tentatively, D is TRBD1 (6 bases). Germline V gene lookup returns CDR1 DFQATT and CDR2 SNEGSKA (reference sequence). V was trimmed by 5 bases and J by 0 bases, leaving 11 bases between them. The CDR3 sequence is 13 residues long.

This clonotype was counted a few times. J is TRBJ1-2 and V is TRBV11-1; no firm D call. The CDR3 length is 18 residues. The germline V gene has CDR1 SGHAT and CDR2 FQDESV (reference sequence). The germline V and J ends were trimmed by 5 bases and 1 base, with 23 bases remaining between them. The chain's CDR3 is CASSQSTKKTPVNYGYTF. The CDR3 DNA reads as TGTGCCAGCAGCCAGAGTACGAAGAAAACCCCCGTTAACTATGGCTACACCTTC.

The chain combines TRBV5-1 with TRBJ2-5; unclear D gene. The CDR3 totals 16 residues. Germline V lookup: CDR1 SGHRS, CDR2 YFSETQ. The V end lost 4 bases, the J end lost 2 bases, and 18 bases lay between the germline ends. The CDR3: CASSPFLQASQETQYF. The CDR3 region has the DNA TGCGCCAGCAGCCCCTTCCTGCAGGCATCTCAAGAGACCCAGTACTTC.

The chain has TRBV20-1 and TRBJ2-5; 7 nucleotides align to TRBD1. The V gene's germline CDR1 is DFQATT and CDR2 SNEGSKA (reference sequence). V gave up 0 bases and J gave up 5 bases; unmatched junction bases: 6. This CDR3 spans 14 amino acids. The CDR3 region is CSARDLVTGETQYF. The DNA for the CDR3 is TGCAGTGCTAGAGATCTTGTGACAGGGGAGACCCAGTACTTC.

CDR3 bases: TGTGCCAGCAGCTTAGACGCAGGGGCCCAAGAGACCCAGTACTTC. Translated, it gives CASSLDAGAQETQYF. The chain uses TRBV11-2 and TRBJ2-5; D might be TRBD1 (6 bases). Trimming shortened V by 0 bases and J by 1 base, and 9 bases separated the two germline ends. CDR3 length: 15 residues. The germline V gene encodes CDR1 SGHAT and CDR2 FQNNGV.

This clonotype was detected only a few times. The chain's CDR3 is CSASSKQGYTEAFF. CDR3 bases: TGCAGTGCTTCTTCAAAACAGGGTTACACTGAAGCTTTCTTT. The chain is built from TRBV20-1 and TRBJ1-1; D possibly corresponds to TRBD1 (6 bases). CDR1 and CDR2 (germline): DFQATT, SNEGSKA (reference sequence). The CDR3 extends over 14 amino acids. V lost 5 bases, J lost 3 bases, and 16 bases lay in between.

The rearrangement joins TRBV20-1 to TRBJ1-5; possible D gene TRBD1, 6 bases. From germline, CDR1 is DFQATT and CDR2 SNEGSKA (reference sequence). There are 18 residues in the CDR3. The V end was cut by 0 bases, the J end by 5 bases, with 23 bases between. CDR3 nucleotide sequence: TGCAGTGCTAGAGATAGGAAGCCGGGACACAGACCTTATCAGCCCCAGCATTTT. Its translation is CSARDRKPGHRPYQPQHF.

This chain links TRBV15 with TRBJ2-3; 10 bases map to TRBD2. V shed 0 bases, J shed 2 bases, and the junction held 11 bases outside the gene matches. From germline, CDR1 is LNHNV and CDR2 YYDKDF (reference sequence). The CDR3 runs to 19 residues. The DNA for the CDR3 is TGTGCCACCAGCAGAGATAGGGAAAGCGGGGGGGCCGTCACAGATACGCAGTATTTT. Protein: CATSRDRESGGAVTDTQYF.

The chain employs TRBV20-1 and TRBJ2-5; 11 nucleotides match TRBD2. V gave up 3 bases and J gave up 6 bases; unmatched junction bases: 9. Germline V gene lookup returns CDR1 DFQATT and CDR2 SNEGSKA (reference sequence). The CDR3 has 15 residues. In DNA form, the CDR3 reads TGCAGTGCTAGTCTCTACGCTAGCGGGGGGAAGACCCAGTACTTC. Translation gives CSASLYASGGKTQYF.

Worth noting for this clonotype: A much more abundant neighbour one base away suggests this may be a read error. As DNA, the CDR3 is TGTGCCAGCAGAGGGACTAGCGGGACCTACAAGCAGTACTTC. Its translation is CASRGTSGTYKQYF. The V and J genes are TRBV6-5 and TRBJ2-7; 13 nucleotides line up with TRBD2. Per the germline V gene, CDR1 is MNHEY and CDR2 is SVGAGI. The CDR3 is 14 residues long.

This clonotype was counted a few times. The chain has TRBV20-1 and TRBJ1-6; 7 bases map to TRBD1. The CDR3 loop spans 15 amino acids. CDR1 is DFQATT and CDR2 is SNEGSKA in the germline V gene (reference sequence). V dropped 0 bases and J dropped 9; count of bases not matched to a gene: 8. This CDR3 reads CSARDFETGPSPLHF. Written as DNA, the CDR3 is TGCAGTGCTAGAGATTTTGAGACAGGGCCTTCACCCCTCCACTTT.

This chain connects TRBV7-8 to TRBJ2-5, with 8 bases aligning to TRBD1. The J call may be mistaken, given a closer DNA end match to TRBJ2-7. The CDR3 spans 15 residues. The germline gives CDR1 SGHVS, CDR2 FQNEAQ. The CDR3, as DNA: TGTGCCAGCAGCTCAAGGGGACAGGACATCTACGAGCAGTACTTC. Its translation is CASSSRGQDIYEQYF.

The chain couples TRBV4-1 to TRBJ2-7; 12 positions agree with TRBD2. The germline gives CDR1 MGHRA, CDR2 YSYEKL. Unmatched junction bases numbered 10, after V lost 3 bases and J lost 4 bases. The CDR3 has 17 residues. Written as DNA, the CDR3 is TGCGCCAGCAGCCAGGTACTAGCGGGGGGTCGGTCGTACGAGCAGTACTTC. Translation: CASSQVLAGGRSYEQYF.

This clonotype was recorded many times. The CDR3 DNA reads TGTGCCATCAGTGAGGCGGGGGGGCGAGAGACCCAGTACTTC. Protein sequence: CAISEAGGRETQYF. The rearrangement uses TRBV10-3 and TRBJ2-5, with TRBD2 matching 9 bases. Unmatched junction bases numbered 2, after V lost 2 bases and J lost 4 bases. CDR1 is ENHRY, CDR2 SYGVKD, per germline. The CDR3 spans 14 residues.

V gene TRBV10-1 combines with J gene TRBJ2-1, with TRBD2 matching 8 bases. The V and J ends lost 4 bases and 4 bases, in that order; junction bases with no gene match: 12. The CDR3 has 17 residues. Germline V gene lookup returns CDR1 WNHNN and CDR2 SYGVQD (reference sequence). The CDR3 spells CASSGGAGAVGYNEQFF. The DNA of the CDR3 is TGCGCCAGCAGTGGTGGAGCGGGGGCGGTCGGATACAATGAGCAGTTCTTC.

The DNA of the CDR3 is TGCAGTGCTAGCACGAGAGGGACCATGAACACTGAAGCTTTCTTT. Protein: CSASTRGTMNTEAFF. The chain joins TRBV20-1 to TRBJ1-1; perhaps TRBD1 as D (5 bases). The V end lost 3 bases, the J end lost 0 bases, and 14 bases lay between the germline ends. Germline CDR1 reads DFQATT; CDR2 reads SNEGSKA (reference sequence). This CDR3 contains 15 residues.

This chain joins TRBV5-1 and TRBJ1-4, with D perhaps matching TRBD1 (5 bases). The CDR3 has 15 amino acids. Deletions cut 0 bases from V and 4 bases from J, with 10 bases between. Germline CDR1 SGHRS, CDR2 YFSETQ. CDR3 DNA: TGCGCCAGCAGCTTGGGGAACAGGATTAATGAAAAACTGTTTTTT. Translating it yields CASSLGNRINEKLFF.

This clonotype was counted a few times. V is TRBV2 and J is TRBJ2-7, with TRBD1 identical over 11 bases. V lost 6 bases, J lost 10 bases, and 8 bases stayed unmatched. Germline V CDR1 and CDR2: SNHLY, FYNNEI. This CDR3 contains 13 residues. The CDR3 is CASRGQGAIPQYF. Written as DNA, the CDR3 is TGTGCCAGCAGAGGACAGGGGGCAATTCCCCAGTACTTC.

This clonotype appeared a few times. V and J are TRBV7-2 and TRBJ2-1, with 8 bases that match TRBD1. The germline V gene has CDR1 SGHTA and CDR2 FQGNSA. Trimming cost V 2 bases and J 8 bases; bases outside gene matches: 5. The CDR3 is 14 residues long. The CDR3 coding sequence is TGTGCCAGCAGCTTACAGGGGGCCCAAGATGAGCAGTTCTTC. Residues: CASSLQGAQDEQFF.

The rearrangement uses TRBV29-1 and TRBJ1-2, with a possible D match to TRBD1 (5 bases). V dropped 7 bases and J dropped 6 bases, with 24 bases sitting between them. The CDR3 contains 15 residues. Germline V CDR1 and CDR2: SQVTM, ANQGSEA. The chain's CDR3 is CSAGTLSNVRDGYTF. In nucleotides, the CDR3 is TGCAGCGCGGGGACTCTTTCGAACGTAAGAGATGGCTACACCTTC.

The rearrangement uses TRBV5-1 and TRBJ2-7; 8 positions match TRBD1. The ends lost 1 base at V and 5 bases at J; junction bases unmatched: 8. The CDR3 spans 15 residues. Germline values: CDR1 SGHRS, CDR2 YFSETQ. The DNA for the CDR3 is TGCGCCAGCAGCTTGACAGGGGGTAGTCAAGACGAGCAGTACTTC. As protein: CASSLTGGSQDEQYF.

This chain joins TRBV20-1 and TRBJ2-3, with TRBD2 matching over 13 bases. CDR3 length: 17 amino acids. CDR1 is DFQATT and CDR2 is SNEGSKA in the germline V gene (reference sequence). V was pared by 1 base and J by 1 base, with 5 bases of the junction left unmatched. CDR3 nucleotides: TGCAGTGCTAGAGGTAGCGGACTAGCGGGGGGCACAGATACGCAGTATTTT. Amino acids: CSARGSGLAGGTDTQYF.

A few counts support this clonotype. V is TRBV19 and J is TRBJ2-7; D is undetermined. The germline CDR1 and CDR2 sequences are LNHDA and SQIVND (reference sequence). The V end was cut by 1 base, the J end by 1 base, with 5 bases between. The CDR3 totals 13 residues. The DNA of the CDR3 is TGTGCCAGTAGTATAGGTCGATCCTACGAGCAGTACTTC. Its translation: CASSIGRSYEQYF.

As concerns this clonotype: One junction end does not reproduce the germline sequence, and a read error may be involved. The V gene is TRBV24-1, the J gene TRBJ2-7, with TRBD2 identical over 13 bases. The end of the DNA aligns better with TRBJ2-5, so the J call may be wrong. Germline values: CDR1 KGHDR, CDR2 SFDVKD. This CDR3 is 16 amino acids long. The CDR3 region is CVTSDSGTSGVETQYF. The CDR3 DNA reads as TGTGTCACCAGTGATTCTGGGACTAGCGGGGTGGAGACCCAGTACTTC.

This clonotype came up a few times. The V gene is TRBV20-1, the J gene TRBJ1-2; possible D gene TRBD1, 6 bases. With 3 bases removed from V and 6 bases from J, the gap between germline ends came to 17 bases. CDR3 length equals 14 residues. Germline values: CDR1 DFQATT, CDR2 SNEGSKA (reference sequence). In nucleotides, the CDR3 is TGCAGTGCTAGCGGGGGGGCCCACGGGGATGGCTACACCTTC. Its translation is CSASGGAHGDGYTF.

In its sample, this clonotype was seen a few times. The rearrangement uses TRBV29-1 and TRBJ1-2, with D uncertain. Trimming cost V 3 bases and J 1 base, with 12 bases left between them. CDR1 is SQVTM, CDR2 ANQGSEA, per germline. The CDR3 has 14 residues. The CDR3 DNA follows: TGCAGCGTTGAGTGGTGGACGGGTAACTATGGCTACACCTTC. Its protein product is CSVEWWTGNYGYTF. Full variable domain (outside the CDR3, taken from reference TRBV29-1 and TRBJ1-2): SAVISQKPSRDICQRGTSLTIQCQVDSQVTMMFWYRQQPGQSLTLIATANQGSEATYESGFVIDKFPISRPNLTFSTLTVSNMSPEDSSIYLCSVEWWTGNYGYTFGSGTRLTVV.

V usage is TRBV12-3 or TRBV12-4 and J usage is TRBJ2-3; no reliable D call. The length of the CDR3 is 11 residues. The V end was cut by 5 bases, the J end by 10 bases, with 10 bases between. The CDR3 DNA sequence: TGTGCCAGCAGTCCCGAAAGGGCGCAGTATTTT. This gives the protein CASSPERAQYF.